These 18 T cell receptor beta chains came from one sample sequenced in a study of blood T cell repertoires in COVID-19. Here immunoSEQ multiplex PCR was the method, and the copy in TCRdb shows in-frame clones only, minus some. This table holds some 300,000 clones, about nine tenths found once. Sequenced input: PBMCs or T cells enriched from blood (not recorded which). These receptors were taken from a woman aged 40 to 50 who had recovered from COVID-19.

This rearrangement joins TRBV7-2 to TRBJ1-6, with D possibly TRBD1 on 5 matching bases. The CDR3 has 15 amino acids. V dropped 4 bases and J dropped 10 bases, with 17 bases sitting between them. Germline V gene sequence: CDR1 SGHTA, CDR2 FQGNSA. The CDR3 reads CASSSDTSPRSPLHF. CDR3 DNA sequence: TGTGCCAGCAGCTCGGACACCTCCCCGAGGTCACCCCTCCACTTT. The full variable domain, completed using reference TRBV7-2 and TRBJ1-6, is GAGVSQSPSNKVTEKGKDVELRCDPISGHTALYWYRQSLGQGLEFLIYFQGNSAPDKSGLPSDRFSAERTGGSVSTLTIQRTQQEDSAVYLCASSSDTSPRSPLHFGNGTRLTVT.

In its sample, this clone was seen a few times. The CDR3 sequence: CASRWKREAYNEQFF. CDR3 sequence (DNA): TGTGCCAGCAGGTGGAAGCGGGAGGCCTACAATGAGCAGTTCTTC. This chain uses TRBV5-4 with TRBJ2-1, with TRBD2 identical over 9 bases. CDR3 length equals 15 residues. Losses at the gene ends were 5 bases for V and 2 bases for J; bases not matched to a gene: 5. The germline gives CDR1 SGHNT, CDR2 YYREEE (reference sequence).

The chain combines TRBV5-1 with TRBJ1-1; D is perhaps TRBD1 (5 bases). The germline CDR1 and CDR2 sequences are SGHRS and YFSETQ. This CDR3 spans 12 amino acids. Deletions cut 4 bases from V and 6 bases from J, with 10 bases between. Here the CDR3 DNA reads TGCGCCAGCAGCCTGCCAGGGCCTGAAGCTTTCTTT. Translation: CASSLPGPEAFF. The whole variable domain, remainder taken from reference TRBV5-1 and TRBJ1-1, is KAGVTQTPRYLIKTRGQQVTLSCSPISGHRSVSWYQQTPGQGLQFLFEYFSETQRNKGNFPGRFSGRQFSNSRSEMNVSTLELGDSALYLCASSLPGPEAFFGQGTRLTVV.

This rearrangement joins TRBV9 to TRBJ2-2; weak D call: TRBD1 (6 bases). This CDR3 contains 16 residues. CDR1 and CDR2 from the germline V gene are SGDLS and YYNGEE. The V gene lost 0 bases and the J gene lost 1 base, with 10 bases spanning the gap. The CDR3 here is CASSVAGDKNTGELFF. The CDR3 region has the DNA TGTGCCAGCAGCGTAGCTGGGGACAAGAACACCGGGGAGCTGTTTTTT. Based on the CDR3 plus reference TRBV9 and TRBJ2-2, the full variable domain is DSGVTQTPKHLITATGQRVTLRCSPRSGDLSVYWYQQSLDQGLQFLIQYYNGEERAKGNILERFSAQQFPDLHSELNLSSLELGDSALYFCASSVAGDKNTGELFFGEGSRLTVL.

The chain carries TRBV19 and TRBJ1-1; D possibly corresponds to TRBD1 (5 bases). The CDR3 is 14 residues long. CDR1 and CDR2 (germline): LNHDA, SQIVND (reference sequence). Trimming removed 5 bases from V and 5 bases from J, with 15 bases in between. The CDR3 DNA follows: TGTGCCAGTAGTTCCCTCGGGGGAGGAACTGAAGCTTTCTTT. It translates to CASSSLGGGTEAFF.

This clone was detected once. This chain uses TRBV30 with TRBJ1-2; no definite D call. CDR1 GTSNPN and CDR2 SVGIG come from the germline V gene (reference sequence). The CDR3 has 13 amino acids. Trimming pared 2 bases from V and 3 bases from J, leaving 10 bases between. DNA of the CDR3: TGTGCCTGGAGTCCTATTCGGGACTATGGCTACACCTTC. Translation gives CAWSPIRDYGYTF.

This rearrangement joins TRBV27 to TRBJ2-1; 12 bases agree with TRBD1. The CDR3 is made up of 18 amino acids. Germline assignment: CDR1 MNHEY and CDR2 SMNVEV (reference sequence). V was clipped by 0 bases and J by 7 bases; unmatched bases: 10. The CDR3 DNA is TGTGCCAGCAGTTTATCCTACACCGGGACAGGGGGCAAAAATGAGCAGTTCTTC. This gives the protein CASSLSYTGTGGKNEQFF.

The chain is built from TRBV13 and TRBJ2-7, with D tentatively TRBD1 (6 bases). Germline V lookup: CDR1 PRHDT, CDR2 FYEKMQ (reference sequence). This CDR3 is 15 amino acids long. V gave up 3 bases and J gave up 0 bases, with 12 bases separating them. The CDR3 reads CASSFRQGISYEQYF. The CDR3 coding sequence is TGTGCCAGCAGCTTCAGGCAGGGGATCTCCTACGAGCAGTACTTC. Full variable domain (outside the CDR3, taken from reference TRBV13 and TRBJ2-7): AAGVIQSPRHLIKEKRETATLKCYPIPRHDTVYWYQQGPGQDPQFLISFYEKMQSDKGSIPDRFSAQQFSDYHSELNMSSLELGDSALYFCASSFRQGISYEQYFGPGTRLTVT.

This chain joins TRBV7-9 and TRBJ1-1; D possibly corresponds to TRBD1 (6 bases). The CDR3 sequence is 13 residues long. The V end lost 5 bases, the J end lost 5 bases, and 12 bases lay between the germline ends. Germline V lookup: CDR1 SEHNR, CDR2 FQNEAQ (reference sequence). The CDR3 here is CASSVQGWTEAFF. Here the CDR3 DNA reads TGTGCCAGCAGCGTACAGGGTTGGACTGAAGCTTTCTTT.

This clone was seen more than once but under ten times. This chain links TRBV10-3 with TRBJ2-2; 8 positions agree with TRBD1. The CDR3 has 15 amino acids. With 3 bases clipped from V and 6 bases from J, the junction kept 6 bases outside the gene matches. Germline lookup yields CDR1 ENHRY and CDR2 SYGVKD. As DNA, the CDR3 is TGTGCCATCAGTGATTACGGACAGGGCGCCGGGGAGCTGTTTTTT. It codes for CAISDYGQGAGELFF.

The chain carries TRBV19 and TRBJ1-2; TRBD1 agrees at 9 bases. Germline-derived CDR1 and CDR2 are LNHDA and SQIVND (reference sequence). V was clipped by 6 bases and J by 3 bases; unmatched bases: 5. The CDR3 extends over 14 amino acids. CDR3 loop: CASRHRDRDYGYTF. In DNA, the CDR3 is TGTGCCAGTAGACACCGGGACAGGGACTATGGCTACACCTTC.

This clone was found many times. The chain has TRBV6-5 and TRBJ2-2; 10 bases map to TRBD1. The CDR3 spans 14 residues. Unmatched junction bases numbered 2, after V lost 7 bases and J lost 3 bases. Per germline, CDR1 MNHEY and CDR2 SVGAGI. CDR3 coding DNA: TGTGCCAGCAAAGGGACAGGGGACACCGGGGAGCTGTTTTTT. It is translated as CASKGTGDTGELFF.

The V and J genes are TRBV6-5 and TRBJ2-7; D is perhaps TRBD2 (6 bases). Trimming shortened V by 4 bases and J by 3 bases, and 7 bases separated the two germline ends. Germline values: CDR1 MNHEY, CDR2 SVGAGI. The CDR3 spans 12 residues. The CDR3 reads CASSFGSYEQYF. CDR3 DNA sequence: TGTGCCAGCAGTTTCGGGAGCTACGAGCAGTACTTC.

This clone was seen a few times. The CDR3 DNA reads TGTGCCAGCAGCTTAGTTAGCGGGAAGGGCTACGAGCAGTACTTC. This translates into CASSLVSGKGYEQYF. The chain couples TRBV11-3 to TRBJ2-7; 8 bases are a match to TRBD2. CDR3 length: 15 amino acids. The germline V gene has CDR1 SGHNT and CDR2 YENEEA. V gave up 1 base and J gave up 3 bases; unmatched junction bases: 5.

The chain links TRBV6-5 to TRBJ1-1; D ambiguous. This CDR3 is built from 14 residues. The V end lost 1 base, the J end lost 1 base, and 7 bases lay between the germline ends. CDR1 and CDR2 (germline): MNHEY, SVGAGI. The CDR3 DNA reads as TGTGCCAGCAGTTACTTGCCCGGGAACACTGAAGCTTTCTTT. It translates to CASSYLPGNTEAFF.

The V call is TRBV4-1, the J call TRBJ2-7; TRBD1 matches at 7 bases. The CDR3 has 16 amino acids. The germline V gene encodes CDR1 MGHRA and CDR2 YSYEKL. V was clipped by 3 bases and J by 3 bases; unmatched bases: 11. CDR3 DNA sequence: TGCGCCAGCAGCCATGGGGTCACAGGGGTGGACTACGAGCAGTACTTC. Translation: CASSHGVTGVDYEQYF.

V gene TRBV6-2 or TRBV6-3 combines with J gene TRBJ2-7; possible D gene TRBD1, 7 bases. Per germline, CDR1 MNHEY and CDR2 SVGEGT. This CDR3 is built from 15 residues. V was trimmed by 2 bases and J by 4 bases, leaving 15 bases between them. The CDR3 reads CASSYTGVAVYEQYF. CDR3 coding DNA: TGTGCCAGCAGTTACACAGGGGTAGCGGTTTACGAGCAGTACTTC.

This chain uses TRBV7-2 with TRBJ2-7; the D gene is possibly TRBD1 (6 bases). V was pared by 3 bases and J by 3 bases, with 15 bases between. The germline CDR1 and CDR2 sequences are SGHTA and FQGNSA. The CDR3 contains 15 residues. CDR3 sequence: CASSFGIGDNYEQYF. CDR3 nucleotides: TGTGCCAGCAGCTTTGGTATAGGGGACAACTACGAGCAGTACTTC.